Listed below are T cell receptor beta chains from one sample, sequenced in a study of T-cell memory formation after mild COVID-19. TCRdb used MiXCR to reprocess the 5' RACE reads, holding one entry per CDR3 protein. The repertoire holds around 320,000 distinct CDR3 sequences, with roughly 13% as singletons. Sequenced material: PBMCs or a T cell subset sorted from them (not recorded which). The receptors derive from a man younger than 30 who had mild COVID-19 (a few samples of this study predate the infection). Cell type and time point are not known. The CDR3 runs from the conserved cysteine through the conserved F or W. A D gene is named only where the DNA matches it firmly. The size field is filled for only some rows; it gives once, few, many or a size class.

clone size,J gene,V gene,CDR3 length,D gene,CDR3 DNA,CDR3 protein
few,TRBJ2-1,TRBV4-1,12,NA,TGCGCCAGCAGCCAAGATTTCTATGAGCAGTTCTTC,CASSQDFYEQFF
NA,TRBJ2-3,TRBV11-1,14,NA,TGTGCCAGCAGCCTTTCCGGGGGAATAGATACGCAGTATTTT,CASSLSGGIDTQYF
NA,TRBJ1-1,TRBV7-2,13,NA,TGTGCCAGCAGCGCGGGGACTTACACTGAAGCTTTCTTT,CASSAGTYTEAFF
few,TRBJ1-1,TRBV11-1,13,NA,TGTGCCAGCAGCCCTGGACCGGGATTTGAAGCTTTCTTT,CASSPGPGFEAFF
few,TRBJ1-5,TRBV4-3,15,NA,TGCGCCAGCAGTCATAGCAGATCTGGGGGTCAGCCCCAGCATTTT,CASSHSRSGGQPQHF
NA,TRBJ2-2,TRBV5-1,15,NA,TGCGCCAGCAGCTTGGCCGTCGGGAACACCGGGGAGCTGTTTTTT,CASSLAVGNTGELFF
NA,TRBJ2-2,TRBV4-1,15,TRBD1,TGCGCCAGCAGATGGACAGGGAAGGGGACCGGGGAGCTGTTTTTT,CASRWTGKGTGELFF
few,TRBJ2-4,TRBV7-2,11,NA,TGTGCCAGCAGCCAACGAGACATTCAGTACTTC,CASSQRDIQYF
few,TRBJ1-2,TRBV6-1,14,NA,TGTGCCAGCAGTCTCCTCTCCGGAAGCTATGGCTACACCTTC,CASSLLSGSYGYTF
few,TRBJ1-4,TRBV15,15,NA,TGTGCCACCGCCCAGGGACACCAAGGGTCCGAAAAACTGTTTTTT,CATAQGHQGSEKLFF
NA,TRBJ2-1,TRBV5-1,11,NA,TGCGCCAGCAGCTCCCAGGGTCGCCAGTTCTTC,CASSSQGRQFF
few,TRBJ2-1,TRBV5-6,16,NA,TGTGCCAGCAGCTTGCCACGGCAGGAGAGTTTCCCTGAGCAGTTCTTC,CASSLPRQESFPEQFF
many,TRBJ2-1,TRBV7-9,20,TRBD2,TGTGCCAGCAGCTTAACAGGGACTAGCGGGGCTCAATACCTCTACAATGAGCAGTTCTTC,CASSLTGTSGAQYLYNEQFF
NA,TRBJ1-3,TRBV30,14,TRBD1,TGTGCCTGGAGTGTAACGACAGGGATAAACACCATATATTTT,CAWSVTTGINTIYF
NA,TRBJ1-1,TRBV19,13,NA,TGTGGCTCTACCTTCCGGTTGAACACTGAAGCTTTCTTT,CGSTFRLNTEAFF
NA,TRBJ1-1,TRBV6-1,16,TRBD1,TGTGCCAGCACGGAGGGGGCTTGGGGGATGAACACTGAAGCTTTCTTT,CASTEGAWGMNTEAFF
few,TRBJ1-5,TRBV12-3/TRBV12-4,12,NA,TGTGCCAGCATGGGAGCGGGACAGCCCCAGCATTTT,CASMGAGQPQHF
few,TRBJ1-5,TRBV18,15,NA,TGTGCCAGCTCACCAAACAGCAATAGCAATCAGCCCCAGCATTTT,CASSPNSNSNQPQHF
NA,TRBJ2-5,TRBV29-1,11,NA,TGCAGCGTTGGTCCGACTAGAGGCGGGTACTTC,CSVGPTRGGYF
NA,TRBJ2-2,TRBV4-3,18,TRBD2,TGCGCCAGCAGCCAAGAGGGGCGGGGGGCCACGAACACCGGGGAGCTGTTTTTT,CASSQEGRGATNTGELFF
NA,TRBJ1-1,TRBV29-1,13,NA,TGCAGCGCGTTTAGCGGCGGGAACACTGAAGCTTTCTTT,CSAFSGGNTEAFF
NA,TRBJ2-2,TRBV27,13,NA,TGTGCCAGCAGTTCCGGGGAGGCCGGGGAGCTGTTTTTT,CASSSGEAGELFF